Following are 18 T cell receptor beta chains from one sample sequenced in a study of blood T cell repertoires in COVID-19. Assay: immunoSEQ multiplex PCR; the TCRdb copy retains only in-frame clones and omits some. The repertoire has a few hundred thousand clones, roughly nine tenths of them found once; the top ten carry approximately 3.8%. Sequenced sample: peripheral blood. Receptors originate from a man between 60 and 70 years old who had recovered from COVID-19.

The chain carries TRBV10-3 and TRBJ2-3, with TRBD1 matching over 10 bases. After removal of 5 bases from V and 3 bases from J, the junction contained 5 bases not matched to a gene. Per the germline V gene, CDR1 is ENHRY and CDR2 is SYGVKD. The CDR3 sequence is 15 residues long. The CDR3 loop reads CAISPGQGSTDTQYF. CDR3 DNA sequence: TGTGCCATCAGTCCGGGACAGGGGTCAACAGATACGCAGTATTTT.

In its sample, this clone was seen a few times. The J gene is TRBJ2-7, the V gene TRBV3-1 (or the pseudogene TRBV3-2), with a weak D call TRBD1 (5 bases). The CDR3 loop spans 13 amino acids. The germline V gene encodes CDR1 LGHDT and CDR2 YNNKEL (reference sequence). The germline V and J ends were trimmed by 1 base and 3 bases, with 7 bases remaining between them. The CDR3 region is CASSQGTFYEQYF. In DNA form, the CDR3 reads TGTGCCAGCAGCCAAGGGACATTCTACGAGCAGTACTTC.

This rearrangement joins TRBV6-1 to TRBJ1-5; 8 nucleotides line up with TRBD1. Germline CDR1 and CDR2: MNHNS and SASEGT. CDR3 size: 16 residues. J gave up 7 bases and V 0 bases, and 8 bases lay outside the gene matches. The chain's CDR3 is CASSEARRTGNQPQHF. The CDR3 region has the DNA TGTGCCAGCAGTGAAGCGCGGCGGACAGGGAACCAGCCCCAGCATTTT.

The chain recombines TRBV5-1 with TRBJ2-7; 12 nucleotides agree with TRBD1. Germline-derived CDR1 and CDR2 are SGHRS and YFSETQ. The CDR3 loop spans 17 amino acids. The ends lost 4 bases at V and 4 bases at J; junction bases unmatched: 12. The CDR3 coding sequence is TGCGCCAGCAGCCTGCACACCGGGACAGGGGGCGGTTACGAGCAGTACTTC. Translation gives CASSLHTGTGGGYEQYF.

V gene TRBV7-2 combines with J gene TRBJ2-3; TRBD2 agrees at 10 bases. In germline, CDR1 is SGHTA, CDR2 FQGNSA. Unmatched junction bases numbered 10, after V lost 10 bases and J lost 6 bases. The CDR3 length is 14 residues. The CDR3 nucleotides read TGTGCCATACGAGCGGGGGGGCGGTCTGATACGCAGTATTTT. This encodes CAIRAGGRSDTQYF.

This sequence joins TRBV7-9 and TRBJ1-5; D gene unclear. Germline loops: CDR1 SEHNR, CDR2 FQNEAQ (reference sequence). The CDR3 has 14 residues. Trimming removed 5 bases from V and 1 base from J, with 9 bases in between. DNA for the CDR3: TGTGCCAGCAGCCCCGCCGGGAGCAATCAGCCCCAGCATTTT. Encoded protein: CASSPAGSNQPQHF.

This chain uses TRBV19 with TRBJ1-1; TRBD1 agrees at 8 bases. Germline V CDR1 and CDR2: LNHDA, SQIVND (reference sequence). The V and J ends lost 3 bases and 5 bases, in that order; junction bases with no gene match: 8. This CDR3 has 15 residues. In DNA, the CDR3 is TGTGCCAGTAGTATCGAAAACAGGGGGTATACTGAAGCTTTCTTT. Translated: CASSIENRGYTEAFF.

The chain links TRBV2 to TRBJ2-7; the match to TRBD1 covers 7 bases. The V gene's germline CDR1 is SNHLY and CDR2 FYNNEI. There are 16 residues in the CDR3. V was clipped by 6 bases and J by 4 bases; unmatched bases: 15. CDR3 DNA: TGTGCCAGCAGAGAACCCGGGGCAGGGGGACGGTACGAGCAGTACTTC. Its translation is CASREPGAGGRYEQYF.

V gene TRBV9 combines with J gene TRBJ2-1, with TRBD1 identical over 8 bases. V gave up 0 bases and J gave up 4 bases; unmatched junction bases: 6. The CDR3 is made up of 16 amino acids. Per germline, CDR1 SGDLS and CDR2 YYNGEE. This CDR3 reads CASSVGGTGVYNEQFF. CDR3 coding DNA: TGTGCCAGCAGCGTAGGAGGGACAGGAGTTTACAATGAGCAGTTCTTC.

The chain links TRBV7-2 to TRBJ2-3, with TRBD2 matching 8 bases. Per the germline V gene, CDR1 is SGHTA and CDR2 is FQGNSA. Trimming removed 1 base from V and 3 bases from J; junction bases left unmatched: 9. The length of the CDR3 is 17 residues. The CDR3 DNA reads TGTGCCAGCAGCTTAGGTGTTTACGGGGGGGCTACAGATACGCAGTATTTT. This sequence encodes CASSLGVYGGATDTQYF.

The CDR3 region is CASTQRGGMYNEQFF. The CDR3, as DNA: TGTGCCAGCACCCAAAGGGGGGGGATGTACAATGAGCAGTTCTTC. The V call is TRBV7-8, the J call TRBJ2-1; weak D call: TRBD2 (7 bases). The CDR3 covers 15 residues. CDR1 SGHVS and CDR2 FQNEAQ come from the germline V gene. V was clipped by 7 bases and J by 4 bases, with 17 bases between them.

The chain employs TRBV28 and TRBJ1-1; D call uncertain. Trimming cost V 4 bases and J 1 base, with 16 bases left between them. The CDR3 extends over 16 amino acids. Germline CDR1 reads MDHEN; CDR2 reads SYDVKM. The CDR3 region is CASSSPASPKNTEAFF. The DNA for the CDR3 is TGTGCCAGCAGTTCCCCAGCGAGCCCTAAGAACACTGAAGCTTTCTTT.

J is TRBJ2-3 and V is TRBV18; maybe TRBD2 (5 bases). Trimming shortened V by 2 bases and J by 3 bases, and 12 bases separated the two germline ends. In germline, CDR1 is KGHSH, CDR2 LQKENI. CDR3 size: 15 residues. CDR3 DNA sequence: TGTGCCAGCTCACCATCAGGAAGGGAGACAGATACGCAGTATTTT. Protein product: CASSPSGRETDTQYF.

The chain employs TRBV25-1 and TRBJ2-1; TRBD2 matches 12 bases. The V gene's germline CDR1 is MGHDK and CDR2 SYGVNS. J gave up 5 bases and V 3 bases, and 2 bases lay outside the gene matches. The CDR3 length is 15 residues. For the CDR3, the DNA is TGTGCCAGCAGTGATCTAGCGGGGGGGCACAATGAGCAGTTCTTC. Amino acid sequence: CASSDLAGGHNEQFF.

The chain joins TRBV18 to TRBJ1-2; possible D gene TRBD1, 5 bases. CDR3 length: 18 residues. The germline CDR1 and CDR2 sequences are KGHSH and LQKENI. V lost 3 bases, J lost 0 bases, and 20 bases lay in between. This chain's CDR3 is CASSPVGGPPATNYGYTF. CDR3 DNA: TGTGCCAGCTCACCGGTGGGGGGACCACCCGCCACTAACTATGGCTACACCTTC.

The chain couples TRBV7-3 to TRBJ1-2; TRBD1 might be the D (6 bases). The CDR3 runs to 15 residues. In germline, CDR1 is SGHTA, CDR2 FQGTGA. V lost 1 base, J lost 4 bases, and 13 bases lay in between. The CDR3 reads CASSLSGGASYGYTF. The DNA of the CDR3 is TGTGCCAGCAGCTTAAGCGGGGGGGCCTCCTATGGCTACACCTTC.

This clone was recorded once. The rearrangement uses TRBV3-1 (or the pseudogene TRBV3-2) and TRBJ1-6; 8 bases agree with TRBD1. The CDR3 spans 14 residues. V lost 6 bases to trimming and J lost 10 bases; unmatched junction nucleotides: 8. The germline V gene has CDR1 LGHDT and CDR2 YNNKEL (reference sequence). CDR3 amino acids: CASRKQGGYSPLHF. The DNA for the CDR3 is TGTGCCAGCAGGAAACAGGGGGGGTACTCACCCCTCCACTTT.

As for this clone: The same CDR3 is also encoded by other DNA sequences in this sample. The chain has TRBV5-1 and TRBJ1-4, with 7 bases lining up with TRBD1. Germline CDR1 SGHRS, CDR2 YFSETQ. V was pared by 4 bases and J by 0 bases, with 3 bases of the junction left unmatched. This CDR3 comprises 15 residues. CDR3 sequence (DNA): TGCGCCAGCAGCCTAACAGGGGCAACTAATGAAAAACTGTTTTTT. Protein: CASSLTGATNEKLFF.